This T cell receptor (beta chain) was recovered during a study of blood T cell repertoires in COVID-19. The CDR3 sequence is 17 residues long. V lost 4 bases, J lost 5 bases, and 13 bases stayed unmatched. Per the germline V gene, CDR1 is LGHDT and CDR2 is YNNKEL (reference sequence). Data came from immunoSEQ multiplex PCR; TCRdb stores just in-frame clones and leaves some out. The repertoire has approximately 310,000 clones, around 85% of them found once; the top ten carry roughly 2%. This clone was detected only a few times. Participant reports of clinical history set cohort assignment. Resolution of symptoms, clearance, or two negative PCRs was present in recovered Cohort 3 donors.

Sequenced sample: PBMCs or T cells enriched from blood (not recorded which). This TCR derives from a man between 25 and 39 years old who had recovered from COVID-19. This chain joins TRBV3-1 (or the pseudogene TRBV3-2) and TRBJ1-5, with 8 bases that match TRBD1. CDR3 residues: CASSRPTDRDFDQPQHF. The CDR3 DNA reads TGTGCCAGCAGCCGACCGACGGACAGGGATTTTGATCAGCCCCAGCATTTT.